The TCR beta chain under discussion was sequenced for a study of monozygotic twins with inflammatory bowel disease. The CDR3 spans 14 residues. TCRdb reprocessed the 5' RACE reads; each CDR3 protein has one entry and no DNA is given. The sample's table shows approximately 390,000 distinct CDR3 sequences. V gene TRBV12-3 or TRBV12-4 combines with J gene TRBJ1-5. The source of this sequence is a human donor with ulcerative colitis or Crohn's disease, or a healthy co-twin of an affected twin (not recorded which). Sequencing input: blood. The CDR3 sequence: CASSFSAGDQPQHF.